This T cell receptor beta chain was recorded in a study of OX40 agonist ivuxolimab in advanced cancers. Looking at the study overall: Each patient was given ivuxolimab into a vein every 2 weeks, at 0.01 to 10 mg/kg. Patients were around 83% male with ages roughly 23 to 79, mean about 60. Checkpoint inhibitors had been given previously to over 30% of patients. Whole-study results and caveats: Certain nonresponding patients likewise had low normalized T-cell clonal expansion.

This CDR3 comprises 14 residues. CDR1 GTSNPN and CDR2 SVGIG come from the germline V gene (reference sequence). V gave up 2 bases and J gave up 2 bases, with 12 bases separating them. A note on this clone: The antigen is unknown.

The table came from immunoSEQ multiplex PCR; TCRdb's copy has only in-frame clones and leaves some out. The sample has some 94,000 clones, 90% to 96% seen once. Sequenced material: CD4+ or CD8+ T cells sorted from blood, taken in a trial of the OX40 agonist ivuxolimab. The chain is built from TRBV30 and TRBJ2-5, with D unresolved. The receptor was derived from an adult with an advanced solid tumor such as melanoma, head and neck, liver or kidney cancer. CDR3 in amino acids: CAWSWLARQETQYF. DNA of the CDR3: TGTGCCTGGAGTTGGCTCGCCAGGCAAGAGACCCAGTACTTC. The whole variable domain, filled in from reference TRBV30 and TRBJ2-5, reads SQTIHQWPATLVQPVGSPLSLECTVEGTSNPNLYWYRQAAGRGLQLLFYSVGIGQISSEVPQNLSASRPQDRQFILSSKKLLLSDSGFYLCAWSWLARQETQYFGPGTRLLVL.